This T cell receptor beta chain was observed in a study of T cells in Graves' hyperthyroidism and ophthalmopathy. This clonotype was picked up many times. Its specificity is unknown. The study's findings and limits: Ophthalmopathy cases were set apart from stable hyperthyroidism by a 13 V-J model. The majority of expanded thyroid clonotypes above 0.001 also appeared in blood. Ophthalmopathy, as predicted by the model, came a median 6.5 months after the prediction.

Exclusion followed for patients with uncontrolled infection, other autoimmune disease, pregnancy or lactation. The length of the CDR3 is 15 residues. Trimming removed 7 bases from V and 4 bases from J, with 17 bases in between. From germline, CDR1 is MDHEN and CDR2 SYDVKM. The source material, RNA transcripts, was used to amplify TCR beta CDR3 regions. The TCR CDR3 first-round RT-PCR relied on the HTBI primer set. TCRdb re-analysed the multiplex PCR reads in MiXCR, keeping a single row per CDR3 protein. This table has about 530,000 distinct CDR3 sequences, over 15% appearing once. The sequenced sample consisted of blood. The TCR comes from a woman aged 18-29 years with Graves' ophthalmopathy. V and J are TRBV28 and TRBJ2-1; no firm D call. CDR3 protein: CASTPGDREYNEQFF. The CDR3 bases are TGTGCCAGCACCCCTGGAGATAGAGAATACAATGAGCAGTTCTTC.